The next 12 T cell receptor beta chains were all read from a single sample in a study of blood T cell repertoires in COVID-19. Repertoires were generated with immunoSEQ multiplex PCR, while TCRdb's copy carries only in-frame clones and drops some. In the table there are about 410,000 clones, roughly 85% of which are singletons. The specimen sequenced was peripheral blood. The source of these receptors is a woman in her 30s with active or convalescent COVID-19.

The chain couples TRBV19 to TRBJ2-1, with D maybe TRBD1 (6 bases). Germline lookup yields CDR1 LNHDA and CDR2 SQIVND (reference sequence). With 4 bases removed from V and 7 bases from J, the gap between germline ends came to 17 bases. CDR3 length: 15 amino acids. DNA of the CDR3: TGTGCCAGTAGTAGACCGGGACAAATAAGGAATGAGCAGTTCTTC. This encodes CASSRPGQIRNEQFF. The full variable domain, its missing parts supplied by reference TRBV19 and TRBJ2-1, is DGGITQSPKYLFRKEGQNVTLSCEQNLNHDAMYWYRQDPGQGLRLIYYSQIVNDFQKGDIAEGYSVSREKKESFPLTVTSAQKNPTAFYLCASSRPGQIRNEQFFGPGTRLTVL.

The chain combines TRBV5-5 with TRBJ1-5; no clear D. CDR3 length equals 14 residues. Germline V gene data show CDR1 as SGHKS and CDR2 as YYEKEE (reference sequence). V lost 5 bases to trimming and J lost 3 bases, with 12 bases between them. DNA of the CDR3: TGTGCCAGCAGTCAAGCCAGGTTCAATCAGCCCCAGCATTTT. Protein product: CASSQARFNQPQHF.

J is TRBJ2-5 and V is TRBV6-5, with D perhaps matching TRBD2 (5 bases). Trimming shortened V by 6 bases and J by 5 bases, and 10 bases separated the two germline ends. Germline V CDR1 and CDR2: MNHEY, SVGAGI. The CDR3 consists of 12 residues. The CDR3 coding sequence is TGTGCCAGCAGCCCCCCGGGGGAGACCCAGTACTTC. Amino acids: CASSPPGETQYF.

V gene TRBV19 combines with J gene TRBJ2-1, with D maybe TRBD1 (6 bases). V shed 4 bases and J shed 12 bases, with 40 bases lying between them. The CDR3 has 21 residues. Germline V gives CDR1 LNHDA, CDR2 SQIVND (reference sequence). DNA for the CDR3: TGTGCCAGTAGTAAGACTATGACAGGTACAATCTTAAGCTCTACAATGATCGGGCAGTTCTTC. It specifies CASSKTMTGTILSSTMIGQFF.

The chain links TRBV6-1 to TRBJ2-1; D may be TRBD2 (5 bases). From germline, CDR1 is MNHNS and CDR2 SASEGT. Trimming cost V 3 bases and J 4 bases, with 7 bases left between them. The CDR3 consists of 13 residues. In nucleotides, the CDR3 is TGTGCCAGCAGTGAGGGAGAATACAATGAGCAGTTCTTC. Its protein is CASSEGEYNEQFF.

Worth noting for this clone: The same CDR3 can be traced to other DNA sequences in this sample. The chain links TRBV10-3 to TRBJ2-1, with 9 bases aligning to TRBD1. With 5 bases clipped from V and 3 bases from J, the junction kept 2 bases outside the gene matches. CDR1 and CDR2 (germline): ENHRY, SYGVKD. The CDR3 is 14 residues long. The CDR3 loop is CAISPGQGYNEQFF. The CDR3 nucleotides read TGTGCCATCAGTCCGGGACAGGGCTACAATGAGCAGTTCTTC.

The chain employs TRBV5-1 and TRBJ1-2, with D uncertain. The CDR3 loop spans 15 amino acids. Trimming stripped 0 bases from V and 4 bases from J, with 13 bases between. CDR1 is SGHRS, CDR2 YFSETQ, per germline. CDR3 residues: CASSLEGSRGYGYTF. CDR3 coding DNA: TGCGCCAGCAGCTTGGAGGGTTCCCGGGGCTATGGCTACACCTTC.

The chain carries TRBV3-1 (or the pseudogene TRBV3-2) and TRBJ2-1, with 16 bases matching TRBD2. The CDR3 has 19 amino acids. Per the germline V gene, CDR1 is LGHDT and CDR2 is YNNKEL (reference sequence). Trimming cost V 4 bases and J 0 bases; bases outside gene matches: 6. CDR3 nucleotides: TGTGCCAGCAGCCGGACGGGACTAGCGGGGGGGCCCTCCTACAATGAGCAGTTCTTC. Its translation is CASSRTGLAGGPSYNEQFF.

In this sample, this clone turned up many times. The rearrangement links TRBV2 to TRBJ2-2; D perhaps matches TRBD2 (6 bases). Trimming removed 8 bases from V and 6 bases from J, with 16 bases in between. This CDR3 has 14 residues. CDR1 and CDR2 from the germline V gene are SNHLY and FYNNEI. CDR3 sequence reads: CASLRREVSGELFF. DNA of the CDR3: TGTGCCAGCTTGCGCAGGGAGGTTTCCGGGGAGCTGTTTTTT. The whole variable domain, remainder taken from reference TRBV2 and TRBJ2-2, is EPEVTQTPSHQVTQMGQEVILRCVPISNHLYFYWYRQILGQKVEFLVSFYNNEISEKSEIFDDQFSVERPDGSNFTLKIRSTKLEDSAMYFCASLRREVSGELFFGEGSRLTVL.

The chain links TRBV5-1 to TRBJ2-5; TRBD1 matches 10 bases. The V gene's germline CDR1 is SGHRS and CDR2 YFSETQ. This CDR3 comprises 15 residues. V trimming: 0 bases; J trimming: 5 bases; junction bases outside the gene matches: 4. The chain's CDR3 is CASSLGGQGTETQYF. DNA of the CDR3: TGCGCCAGCAGCTTGGGGGGACAGGGGACGGAGACCCAGTACTTC.

This clone was picked up one time. The rearrangement uses TRBV19 and TRBJ2-7; TRBD1 agrees at 11 bases. V shed 6 bases and J 2 bases; nucleotides not matched to a gene: 6. The CDR3 sequence is 15 residues long. Germline V lookup: CDR1 LNHDA, CDR2 SQIVND (reference sequence). The CDR3 here is CASSLGTGGTYEQYF. CDR3 nucleotide sequence: TGTGCCAGTAGCTTGGGGACAGGGGGGACCTACGAGCAGTACTTC.

The CDR3: CASSPLGVNTIYF. CDR3 nucleotide sequence: TGTGCCAGCAGCCCCTTAGGAGTGAACACCATATATTTT. The chain has TRBV14 and TRBJ1-3; no clear D gene. Germline assignment: CDR1 SGHDN and CDR2 FVKESK. This CDR3 has 13 amino acids. V was shortened by 4 bases and J by 7 bases, with 11 bases between the two germline ends. The full variable domain, rest sourced from reference TRBV14 and TRBJ1-3, is EAGVTQFPSHSVIEKGQTVTLRCDPISGHDNLYWYRRVMGKEIKFLLHFVKESKQDESGMPNNRFLAERTGGTYSTLKVQPAELEDSGVYFCASSPLGVNTIYFGEGSWLTVV.